These T cell receptor beta chains were read from a single sample in a study of shared clonotypes between healthy human individuals. Here immunoSEQ multiplex PCR was the method, and the copy in TCRdb shows in-frame clones only, minus some. The sample shows about 2.2 million clones, just under 95% of them seen only once. Material for sequencing was naive CD8+ T cells from PBMCs. Receptor source: a man in his late teens or twenties in good health. Some clones in this sample may be carry-over from other donors' samples. The CDR3 runs from the conserved cysteine through the conserved F or W. Expanded clones get a size class; other rows say once, few or many, or leave the size out.

V: TRBV9
size: once
J: TRBJ2-1
CDR3: CASSVATSGRDEQFF

V: TRBV7-9
size: .
J: TRBJ2-2
CDR3: CASSSSPRGEERTGELFF

V: TRBV28
size: once
J: TRBJ2-7
CDR3: CASSATSWAYEQYF

V: TRBV2
size: .
J: TRBJ1-4
CDR3: CASGRTGGTNEKLFF

V: TRBV19
size: .
J: TRBJ2-7
CDR3: CASSRGGSYEQYF

V: TRBV15
size: .
J: TRBJ1-3
CDR3: CATSRGGVYSGNTIYF

V: TRBV6-6
size: .
J: TRBJ1-2
CDR3: CASSSLRSGYTF

V: TRBV4-2
size: once
J: TRBJ2-1
CDR3: CASSQEVASGANNEQFF

V: TRBV29-1
size: .
J: TRBJ2-7
CDR3: CSVAGGDGFYEQYF

V: TRBV7-9
size: .
J: TRBJ1-4
CDR3: CASSLKRGEVSEKLFF

V: TRBV29-1
size: once
J: TRBJ2-1
CDR3: CSVRTSGIGASYNEQFF

V: TRBV7-9
size: .
J: TRBJ2-7
CDR3: CASSSRGLAGKEQYF

V: TRBV6-6
size: .
J: TRBJ2-7
CDR3: CASSPWTGGYEQYF

V: TRBV7-9
size: .
J: TRBJ2-7
CDR3: CASSPRTGYEQYF

V: TRBV7-9
size: .
J: TRBJ1-1
CDR3: CASSFLPGMNTEAFF

V: TRBV5-5
size: .
J: TRBJ2-7
CDR3: CASRDVGGASYEQYF

V: TRBV29-1
size: few
J: TRBJ1-4
CDR3: CSVRRTGKGEKLFF

V: TRBV6-5
size: once
J: TRBJ2-7
CDR3: CASSRQGGDEQYF

V: TRBV7-3
size: once
J: TRBJ1-5
CDR3: CASSLESNQPQHF